This T cell receptor (beta chain) was sequenced in a study of long-term antiretroviral therapy in people with HIV (dated 2022 in TCRdb). For the wider study: The earliest samples were collected approximately a decade before the 2015 WHO recommendation for immediate ART, a period when ART was typically delayed until CD4 counts fell. A retrospective serial study tested whether changes in peripheral blood TRB repertoire composition and diversity were associated with ART initiation and durable HIV suppression. Test extractions of a monoclonal T-cell line alongside under 35 polyclonal samples showed no cross-contamination during QIAcube processing. The cohort contributed fewer than 200 cryopreserved PBMC samples from a few dozen adults with confirmed HIV infection, collected serially over a mean of roughly 6 years (range 1-12). Among the 30 to 35 participants with HIV, eleven were female.

The immunoSEQ hsTCRB v3.0 assay was used at survey level resolution to sequence the TRB variable region. TRB sequencing targeted a depth of about 40,000-50,000 T-cell genomes per sample. TRB libraries were pooled and sequenced on an Illumina MiSeq using a v3 150-cycle kit. The source study handled its data this way. Repertoire analysis was run in R within a reproducible Nextflow workflow that covered QC, data transformation and analysis. LymphoSeq2, an R package for exploring AIRR-Seq data, was used to implement custom analyses. After excluding several samples that yielded fewer than 5000 total TRB sequences, some 180 HIV repertoires remained for analysis. Among the roughly 180 retained HIV repertoires, 55 to 60 were collected before ART initiation and around 130 after ART initiation. Repertoires were downsampled to 5000 TRB nucleotide sequences, and summary statistics were averaged over 100 downsampling iterations. TRB sequences were retained for analysis only if CDR3 regions of at least seven amino acids were present. Two measures captured diversity: a Shannon entropy-derived clonality score and the Gini coefficient. In repertoire networks, the top 5000 CDR3 amino acid sequences were linked whenever an edit distance of one separated two sequences. Antigen specificity groups and MHC restriction were predicted for TRB CDR3 amino acid sequences with GLIPH2. Known CMV, EBV, HIV or tissue antigen associations were flagged by matching CDR3 amino acid sequences against VDJdb and McPAS-TCR. Pre-ART, post-ART and control groups were compared with Wilcoxon signed-rank tests and Holm-Bonferroni correction. In TCRdb, the immuneACCESS table is reduced to in-frame sequences with V and J assigned. These tables do not hold every clone; where another copy was compared, an unresolved V gene accounts for under half, and the others remain unexplained. That table furnishes V, J and clone size, whereas the DNA furnished D and trimming. This sample comprises nearly 50,000 clones, approximately 79% of them detected only once. The top ten clones comprise roughly 3% of the sample.

To be included, a participant needed at least one PBMC sample from before ART initiation plus at least two post-ART samples. Treatment was received in the United States of America by all participants with HIV. Before DNA extraction, cryopreserved samples of 1-10 million PBMC were thawed and washed. At the time of the earliest PBMC sample, participants with HIV were aged between about 23 and 55 years. Per participant, PBMC samples came from 1-4 timepoints prior to ART initiation and 2-8 timepoints following ART initiation, for a median of 7 samples. Serial HIV viral load, CD4+ T-cell count, ART history and demographic data were obtained for every participant. Using a Qiagen kit on a QIAcube, genomic DNA was extracted from unsorted PBMC, with samples processed in batches of 12. What the study reported, not specific to this receptor: Because pre-ART samples had limited cell numbers, unsorted PBMC were profiled rather than sorted CD4+ and CD8+ T cells. Expanded TRB clones identified before ART initiation dominated the repertoire across all time points, though the dominance fluctuated and decreased in many PLHIV after ART. The samples span the years 2004 to 2017, and the ART regimens used at that time may not be as effective as current regimens. Inferences about post-ART repertoire changes are limited because no data were available on ART adherence, viral resistance or therapy changes. Limited PBMC availability meant only the TCR beta chain was sequenced, without alpha chain pairing. Compared with controls, HIV repertoires had narrower CDR3 length ranges, and the network structure pointed to an antigen-experienced repertoire that shifted only slightly toward naive after ART. A significant increase in TRB diversity was found to be associated with ART initiation, although TRB diversity was observed to remain significantly below that of transplant donor controls even after long-term ART.

A word on this clone: This clone's antigen is unknown. Per-base quality was not reported, and no clone a single base away is much larger than it.

From the cysteine through the phenylalanine, the CDR3 covers 14 amino acids. Here the CDR3 DNA is all that survives: 42 bases in frame from base 1. The germline ends are 13 bases apart after V is trimmed by 4 bases and J by 4 bases. Reading the germline V gene gives CDR1 LGHNA and CDR2 YNFKEQ. This receptor chain uses TRBV4-2 and TRBJ2-5; matching of 5 bases hints at TRBD2 as the D gene. The receptor's source is a young woman with HIV. Specimen: unsorted PBMCs, collected 0.8 years after starting antiretroviral therapy. The CDR3 reads as follows: CASSPAEGAETQYF. The bases are TGTGCCAGCAGCCCAGCTGAGGGAGCAGAGACCCAGTACTTC.